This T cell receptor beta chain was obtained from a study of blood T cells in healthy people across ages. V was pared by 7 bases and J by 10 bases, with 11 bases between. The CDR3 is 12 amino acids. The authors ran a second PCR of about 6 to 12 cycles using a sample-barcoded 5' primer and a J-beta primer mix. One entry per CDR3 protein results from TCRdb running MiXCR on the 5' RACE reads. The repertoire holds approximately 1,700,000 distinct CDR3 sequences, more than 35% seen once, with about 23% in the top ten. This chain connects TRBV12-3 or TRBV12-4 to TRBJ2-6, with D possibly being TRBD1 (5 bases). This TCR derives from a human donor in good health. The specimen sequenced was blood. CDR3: CASTQGRNVLTF. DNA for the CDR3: TGTGCCAGCACCCAGGGTAGGAACGTCCTGACTTTC.